Given below is one T cell receptor (beta chain) in context. Its specificity is unknown. The V gene end was trimmed by 7 bases and the J gene end by 8 bases; junction bases not matched to a gene: 12. Germline CDR1 is SQVTM and CDR2 is ANQGSEA. This CDR3 has 14 amino acids. The sample comes from a study of OX40 agonist ivuxolimab in advanced cancers. On the study more broadly: Patients assigned to dose escalation were diagnosed with hepatocellular carcinoma, melanoma, renal cell or head and neck cancer.

Profiling relied on immunoSEQ multiplex PCR, and the TCRdb table lists in-frame clones only, not all of them. The sample carries fewer than 55,000 clones, 80% to 90% recorded once. The study's findings and limits: Partial responders at 0.1-3.0 mg/kg had among the lowest clonal expansion. Dosing at 0.1 to 3.0 mg/kg was accompanied by clonal expansion of CD4+ and CD8+ blood T cells by week 6.

Autoimmune disease history or systemic immunosuppression disqualified patients. This chain connects TRBV29-1 to TRBJ2-2, with 8 bases identical to TRBD1. This sample comprised CD4+ or CD8+ T cells sorted from blood, obtained in a trial of the OX40 agonist ivuxolimab. The TCR was taken from an adult with an advanced solid tumor such as melanoma, head and neck, liver or kidney cancer. Here the CDR3 reads CSARTGPSSGELFF. Written as DNA, the CDR3 is TGCAGCGCTAGGACAGGGCCGAGTTCTGGGGAGCTGTTTTTT.